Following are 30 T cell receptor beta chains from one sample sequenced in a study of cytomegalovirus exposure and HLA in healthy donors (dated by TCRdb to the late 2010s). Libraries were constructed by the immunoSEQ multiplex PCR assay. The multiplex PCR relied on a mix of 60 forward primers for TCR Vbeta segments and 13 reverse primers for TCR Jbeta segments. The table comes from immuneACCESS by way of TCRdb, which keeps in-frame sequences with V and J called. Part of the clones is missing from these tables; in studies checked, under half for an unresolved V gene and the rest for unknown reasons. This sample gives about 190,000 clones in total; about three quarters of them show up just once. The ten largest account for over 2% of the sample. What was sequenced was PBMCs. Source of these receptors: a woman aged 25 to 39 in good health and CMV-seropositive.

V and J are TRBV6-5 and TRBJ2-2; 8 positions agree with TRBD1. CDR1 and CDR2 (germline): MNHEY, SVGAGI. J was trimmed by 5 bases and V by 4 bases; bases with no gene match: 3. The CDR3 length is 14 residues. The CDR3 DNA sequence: TGTGCCAGCAGTTGGGACAGGCGGACCGGGGAGCTGTTTTTT. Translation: CASSWDRRTGELFF.

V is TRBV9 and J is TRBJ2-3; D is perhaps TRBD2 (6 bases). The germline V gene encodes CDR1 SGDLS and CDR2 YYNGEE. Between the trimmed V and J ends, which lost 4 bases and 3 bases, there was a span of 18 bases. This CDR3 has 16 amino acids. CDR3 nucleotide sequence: TGTGCCAGCAGCTCCATGGGAGGCCAGGCGACAGATACGCAGTATTTT. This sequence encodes CASSSMGGQATDTQYF.

The CDR3 nucleotides are TGTGCCAGCAGCTTCCGGACACAGAGGCCCACTGAAGCTTTCTTT. This translates into CASSFRTQRPTEAFF. The chain links TRBV5-8 to TRBJ1-1, with a possible D match to TRBD1 (5 bases). This CDR3 has 15 amino acids. With 2 bases removed from V and 4 bases from J, the gap between germline ends came to 15 bases. Per germline, CDR1 SGHTS and CDR2 YDEGEE.

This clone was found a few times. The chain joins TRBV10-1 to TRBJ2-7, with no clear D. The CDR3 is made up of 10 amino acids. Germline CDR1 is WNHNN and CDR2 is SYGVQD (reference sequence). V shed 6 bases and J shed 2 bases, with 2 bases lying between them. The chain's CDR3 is CASSTYEQYF. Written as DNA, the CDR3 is TGCGCCAGCAGCACCTACGAGCAGTACTTC.

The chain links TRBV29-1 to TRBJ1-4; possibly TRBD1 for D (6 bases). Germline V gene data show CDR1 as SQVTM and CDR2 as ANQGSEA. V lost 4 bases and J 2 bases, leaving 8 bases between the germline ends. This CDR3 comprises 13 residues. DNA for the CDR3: TGCAGCGTTGGGGGGCAGACTAATGAAAAACTGTTTTTT. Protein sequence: CSVGGQTNEKLFF.

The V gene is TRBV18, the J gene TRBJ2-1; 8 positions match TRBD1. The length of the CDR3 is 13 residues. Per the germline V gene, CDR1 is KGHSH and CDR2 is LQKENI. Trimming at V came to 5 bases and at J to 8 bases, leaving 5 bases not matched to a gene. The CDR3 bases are TGTGCCAGCTCATCCCAACAGGGGGATGAGCAGTTCTTC. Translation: CASSSQQGDEQFF.

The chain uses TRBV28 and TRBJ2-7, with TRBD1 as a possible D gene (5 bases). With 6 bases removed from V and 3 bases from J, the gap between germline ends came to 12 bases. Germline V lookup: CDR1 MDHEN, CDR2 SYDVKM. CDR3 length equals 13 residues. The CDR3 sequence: CASSRRVLYEQYF. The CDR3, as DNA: TGTGCCAGCAGCCGCAGGGTCCTCTACGAGCAGTACTTC.

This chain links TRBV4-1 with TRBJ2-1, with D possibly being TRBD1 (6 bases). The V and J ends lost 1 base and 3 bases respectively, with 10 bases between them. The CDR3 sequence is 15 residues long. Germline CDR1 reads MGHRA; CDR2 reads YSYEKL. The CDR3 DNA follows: TGCGCCAGCAGCCAAGTATTGGACAGCTACAATGAGCAGTTCTTC. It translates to CASSQVLDSYNEQFF.

CDR3 sequence: CASSEYPGELNEQFF. The CDR3 DNA reads as TGTGCCAGCAGTGAGTACCCGGGAGAATTGAATGAGCAGTTCTTC. The rearrangement links TRBV2 to TRBJ2-1; a possible D gene is TRBD2 (6 bases). CDR1 and CDR2 (germline): SNHLY, FYNNEI. V was shortened by 3 bases and J by 7 bases, with 16 bases between the two germline ends. The CDR3 has 15 amino acids.

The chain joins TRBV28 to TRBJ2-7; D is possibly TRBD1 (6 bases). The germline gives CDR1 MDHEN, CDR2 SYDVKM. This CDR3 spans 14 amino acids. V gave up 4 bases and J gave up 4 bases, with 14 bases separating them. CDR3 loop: CASSSQGYSYEQYF. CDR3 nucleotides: TGTGCCAGCAGTTCGCAGGGGTATTCTTACGAGCAGTACTTC.

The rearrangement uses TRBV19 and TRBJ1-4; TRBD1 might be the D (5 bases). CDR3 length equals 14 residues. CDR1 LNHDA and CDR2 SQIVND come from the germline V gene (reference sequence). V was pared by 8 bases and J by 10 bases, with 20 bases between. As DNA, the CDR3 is TGTGCCAGTGGGGCCGGGGGTAGTGGGGGAAAACTGTTTTTT. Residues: CASGAGGSGGKLFF.

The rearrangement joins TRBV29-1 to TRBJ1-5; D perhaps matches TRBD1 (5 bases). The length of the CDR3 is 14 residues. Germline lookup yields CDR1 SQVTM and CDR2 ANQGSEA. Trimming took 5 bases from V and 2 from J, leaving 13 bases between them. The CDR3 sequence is CSVKGIRRNQPQHF. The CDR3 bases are TGCAGCGTTAAGGGGATAAGGCGCAATCAGCCCCAGCATTTT.

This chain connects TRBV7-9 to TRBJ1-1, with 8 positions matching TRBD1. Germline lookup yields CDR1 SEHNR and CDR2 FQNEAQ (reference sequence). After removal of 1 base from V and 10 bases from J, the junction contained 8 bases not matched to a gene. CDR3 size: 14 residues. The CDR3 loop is CASSLVAGGSRAFF. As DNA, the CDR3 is TGTGCCAGCAGCTTAGTTGCAGGGGGCTCGCGAGCTTTCTTT.

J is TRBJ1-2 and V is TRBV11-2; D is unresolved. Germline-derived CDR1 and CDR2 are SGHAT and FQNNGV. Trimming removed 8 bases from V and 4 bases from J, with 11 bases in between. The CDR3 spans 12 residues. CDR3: CASRQAGYGYTF. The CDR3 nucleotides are TGTGCCAGCCGGCAGGCGGGCTATGGCTACACCTTC. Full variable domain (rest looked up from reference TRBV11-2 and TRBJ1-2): EAGVAQSPRYKIIEKRQSVAFWCNPISGHATLYWYQQILGQGPKLLIQFQNNGVVDDSQLPKDRFSAERLKGVDSTLKIQPAKLEDSAVYLCASRQAGYGYTFGSGTRLTVV.

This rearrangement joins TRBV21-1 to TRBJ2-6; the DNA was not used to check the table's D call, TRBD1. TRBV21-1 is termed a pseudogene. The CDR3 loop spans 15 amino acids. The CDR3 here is CASSKVHSGANVLTF. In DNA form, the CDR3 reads TGTGCCAGCAGCAAAGTACACTCTGGGGCCAACGTCCTGACTTTC.

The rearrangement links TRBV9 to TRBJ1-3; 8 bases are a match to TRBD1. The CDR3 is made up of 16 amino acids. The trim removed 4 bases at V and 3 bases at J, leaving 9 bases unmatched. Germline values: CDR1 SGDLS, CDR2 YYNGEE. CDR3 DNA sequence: TGTGCCAGCAGCCCCCAAACGACAGGGGTTGGAAACACCATATATTTT. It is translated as CASSPQTTGVGNTIYF.

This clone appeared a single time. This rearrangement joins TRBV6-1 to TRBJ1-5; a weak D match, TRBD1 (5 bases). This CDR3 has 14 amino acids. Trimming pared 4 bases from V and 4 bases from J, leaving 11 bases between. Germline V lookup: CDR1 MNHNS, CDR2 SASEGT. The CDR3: CASSAAGRNQPQHF. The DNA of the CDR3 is TGTGCCAGCAGTGCCGCAGGGAGGAATCAGCCCCAGCATTTT.

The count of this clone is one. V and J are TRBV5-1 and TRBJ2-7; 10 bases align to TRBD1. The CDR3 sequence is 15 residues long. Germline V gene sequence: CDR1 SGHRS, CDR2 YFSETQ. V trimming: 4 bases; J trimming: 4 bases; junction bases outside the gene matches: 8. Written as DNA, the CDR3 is TGCGCCAGCAGCGTACCGGGACAGGGGATTTACGAGCAGTACTTC. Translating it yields CASSVPGQGIYEQYF. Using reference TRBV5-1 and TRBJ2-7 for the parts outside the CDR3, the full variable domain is KAGVTQTPRYLIKTRGQQVTLSCSPISGHRSVSWYQQTPGQGLQFLFEYFSETQRNKGNFPGRFSGRQFSNSRSEMNVSTLELGDSALYLCASSVPGQGIYEQYFGPGTRLTVT.

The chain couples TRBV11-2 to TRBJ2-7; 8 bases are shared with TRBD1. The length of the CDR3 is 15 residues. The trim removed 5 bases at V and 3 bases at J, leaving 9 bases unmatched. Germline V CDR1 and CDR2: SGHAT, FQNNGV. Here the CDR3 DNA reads TGTGCCAGCAGCCCATGGACAGGGTGGGACTACGAGCAGTACTTC. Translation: CASSPWTGWDYEQYF.

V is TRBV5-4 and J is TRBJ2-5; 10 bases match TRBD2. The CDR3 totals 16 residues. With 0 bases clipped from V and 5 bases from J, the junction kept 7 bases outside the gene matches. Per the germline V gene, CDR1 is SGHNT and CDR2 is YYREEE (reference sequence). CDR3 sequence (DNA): TGTGCCAGCAGCTTGGTCGGGCTAGCGGGGGTCGAGACCCAGTACTTC. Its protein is CASSLVGLAGVETQYF.

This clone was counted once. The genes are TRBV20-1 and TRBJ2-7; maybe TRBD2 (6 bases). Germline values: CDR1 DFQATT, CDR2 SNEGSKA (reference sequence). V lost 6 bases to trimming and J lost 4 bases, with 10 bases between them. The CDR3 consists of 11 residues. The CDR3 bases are TGCAGTGCCCGAGGGAGGTACGAGCAGTACTTC. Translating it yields CSARGRYEQYF.

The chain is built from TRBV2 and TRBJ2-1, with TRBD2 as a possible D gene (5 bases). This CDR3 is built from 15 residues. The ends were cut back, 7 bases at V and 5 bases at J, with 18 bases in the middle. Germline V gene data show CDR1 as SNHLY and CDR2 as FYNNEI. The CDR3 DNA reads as TGTGCCAGCAACCCCTTTGGCGGGTCGAACAATGAGCAGTTCTTC. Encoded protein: CASNPFGGSNNEQFF.

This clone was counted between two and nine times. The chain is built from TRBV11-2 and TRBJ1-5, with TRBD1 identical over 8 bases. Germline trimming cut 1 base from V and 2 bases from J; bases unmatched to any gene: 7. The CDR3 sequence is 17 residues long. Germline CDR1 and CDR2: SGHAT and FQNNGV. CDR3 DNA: TGTGCCAGCAGCTTAGTGGCAGGGGGCGCGGGCAATCAGCCCCAGCATTTT. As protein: CASSLVAGGAGNQPQHF.

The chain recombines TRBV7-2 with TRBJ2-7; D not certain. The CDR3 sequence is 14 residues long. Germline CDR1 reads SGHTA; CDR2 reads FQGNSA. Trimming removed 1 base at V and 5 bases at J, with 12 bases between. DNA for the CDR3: TGTGCCAGCAGCTTAGTGAGGAAGCTGAACGAGCAGTACTTC. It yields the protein CASSLVRKLNEQYF.

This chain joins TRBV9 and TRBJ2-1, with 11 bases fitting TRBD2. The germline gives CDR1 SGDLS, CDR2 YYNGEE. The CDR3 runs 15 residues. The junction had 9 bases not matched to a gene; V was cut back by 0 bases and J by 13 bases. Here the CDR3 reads CASSVGETSGIKQFF. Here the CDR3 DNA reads TGTGCCAGCAGCGTAGGAGAGACTAGCGGGATCAAACAGTTCTTC.

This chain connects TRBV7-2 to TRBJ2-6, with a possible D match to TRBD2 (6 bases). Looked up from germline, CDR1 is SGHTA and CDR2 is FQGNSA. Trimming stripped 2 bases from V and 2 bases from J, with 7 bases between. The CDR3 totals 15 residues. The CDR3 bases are TGTGCCAGCAGCTTATTAGCGGCTGGGGCCAACGTCCTGACTTTC. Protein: CASSLLAAGANVLTF. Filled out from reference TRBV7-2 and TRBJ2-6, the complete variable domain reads GAGVSQSPSNKVTEKGKDVELRCDPISGHTALYWYRQSLGQGLEFLIYFQGNSAPDKSGLPSDRFSAERTGGSVSTLTIQRTQQEDSAVYLCASSLLAAGANVLTFGAGSRLTVL.

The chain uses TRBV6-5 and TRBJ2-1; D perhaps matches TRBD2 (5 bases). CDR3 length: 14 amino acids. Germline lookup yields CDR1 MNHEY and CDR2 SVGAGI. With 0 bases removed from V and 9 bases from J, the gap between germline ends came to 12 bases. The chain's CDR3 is CASSYSVGRAEQFF. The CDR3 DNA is TGTGCCAGCAGTTACTCGGTAGGGCGGGCTGAGCAGTTCTTC.

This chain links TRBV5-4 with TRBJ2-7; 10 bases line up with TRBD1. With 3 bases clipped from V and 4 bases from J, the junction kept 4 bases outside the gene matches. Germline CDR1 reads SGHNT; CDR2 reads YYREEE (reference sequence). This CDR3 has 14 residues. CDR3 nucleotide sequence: TGTGCCAGCAGCTGGGGACAGGGGACGTACGAGCAGTACTTC. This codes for CASSWGQGTYEQYF.

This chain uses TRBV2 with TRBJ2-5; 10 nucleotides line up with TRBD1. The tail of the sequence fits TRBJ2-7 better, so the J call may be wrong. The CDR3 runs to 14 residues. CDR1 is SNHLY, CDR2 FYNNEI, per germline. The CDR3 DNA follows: TGTGCCAGCAGTGTTGACAGGGGGCAAGACGAGCAGTACTTC. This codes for CASSVDRGQDEQYF.

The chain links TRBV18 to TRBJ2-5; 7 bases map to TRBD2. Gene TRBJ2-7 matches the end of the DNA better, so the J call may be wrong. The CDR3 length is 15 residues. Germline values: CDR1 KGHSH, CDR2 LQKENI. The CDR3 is CASSPSLGGIYEQYF. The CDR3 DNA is TGTGCCAGCTCACCAAGCCTCGGGGGGATCTACGAGCAGTACTTC.